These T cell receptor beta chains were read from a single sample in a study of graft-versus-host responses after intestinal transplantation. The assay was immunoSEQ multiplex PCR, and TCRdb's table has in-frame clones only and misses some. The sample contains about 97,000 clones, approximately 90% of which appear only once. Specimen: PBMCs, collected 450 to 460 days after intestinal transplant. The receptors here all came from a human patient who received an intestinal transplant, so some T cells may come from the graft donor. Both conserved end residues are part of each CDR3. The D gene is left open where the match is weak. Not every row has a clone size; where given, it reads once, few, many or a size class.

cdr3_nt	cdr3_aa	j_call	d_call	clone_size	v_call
TGTGCCAGCAGCCCCAAACTCGTAGCGGGGGGCACAGATACGCAGTATTTT	CASSPKLVAGGTDTQYF	TRBJ2-3	TRBD2	-	TRBV7-2
TGTGCCATCACCCCGGGCCCCGCCTACTCTGGAAACACCATATATTTT	CAITPGPAYSGNTIYF	TRBJ1-3	-	few	TRBV10-3
TGTGCCACGGGGAGCGGGGGCCAGGGGAATGAGCAGTTCTTC	CATGSGGQGNEQFF	TRBJ2-1	TRBD2	-	TRBV19
TGTGCCAGCAGCTTTTGGCGGGCGGGTGGAAACACCATATATTTT	CASSFWRAGGNTIYF	TRBJ1-3	-	-	TRBV7-2
TGTGCCAGCAGCTTAGGGGGATCCGAGCAGTACTTC	CASSLGGSEQYF	TRBJ2-7	-	-	TRBV11-3
TGTGCCAGCAGTGGGCAGGTCACAGATACGCAGTATTTT	CASSGQVTDTQYF	TRBJ2-3	-	-	TRBV2
TGTGCCAGCAGCTTGCCCACTAGCAACACCGGGGAGCTGTTTTTT	CASSLPTSNTGELFF	TRBJ2-2	-	-	TRBV13
TGTGCCAGCAGCTTGGGCGGGGCAGGAGGTCAGCCCCAGCATTTT	CASSLGGAGGQPQHF	TRBJ1-5	-	-	TRBV5-6
TGTGCCAGCAGTGACGGATTGAGCAATCAGCCCCAGCATTTT	CASSDGLSNQPQHF	TRBJ1-5	-	-	TRBV6-5
TGTGCCAGCAGCCCCCAGGGAGGGTACAATGAGCAGTTCTTC	CASSPQGGYNEQFF	TRBJ2-1	TRBD2	once	TRBV7-2
TGTGCCAGCACCACCGGAGGGGTATCTGGCTACACCTTC	CASTTGGVSGYTF	TRBJ1-2	-	-	TRBV7-8